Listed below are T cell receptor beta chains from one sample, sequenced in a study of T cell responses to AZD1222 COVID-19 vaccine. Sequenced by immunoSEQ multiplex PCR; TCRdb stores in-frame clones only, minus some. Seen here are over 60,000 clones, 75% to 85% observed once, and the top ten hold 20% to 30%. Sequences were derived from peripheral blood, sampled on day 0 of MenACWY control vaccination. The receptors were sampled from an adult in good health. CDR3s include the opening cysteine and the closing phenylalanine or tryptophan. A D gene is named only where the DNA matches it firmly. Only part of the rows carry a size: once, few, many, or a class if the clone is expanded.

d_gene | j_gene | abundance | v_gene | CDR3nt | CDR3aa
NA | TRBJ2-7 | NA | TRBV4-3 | TGCGCCAGCAGCCAAGAAGTCCGGGGTAGCGACGAGCAGTACTTC | CASSQEVRGSDEQYF
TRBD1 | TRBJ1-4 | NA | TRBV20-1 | TGCAGTGCCGGGGACAGGGGAAAACTGTTTTTT | CSAGDRGKLFF
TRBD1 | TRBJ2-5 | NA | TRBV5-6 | TGTGCCAGCAGTCTCCCCAGGGGGCGAGAGACCCAGTACTTC | CASSLPRGRETQYF
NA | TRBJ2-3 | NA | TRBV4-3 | TGCGCCAGCAGCCCGGACTACCTCGGCACAGATACGCAGTATTTT | CASSPDYLGTDTQYF
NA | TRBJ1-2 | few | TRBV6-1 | TGTGCCAGCAGTGAGGTTATTTCAAACTATGGCTACACCTTC | CASSEVISNYGYTF
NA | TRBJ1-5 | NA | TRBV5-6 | TGTGCCAGCAGCGGTCAGGGGCTTAATCAGCCCCAGCATTTT | CASSGQGLNQPQHF
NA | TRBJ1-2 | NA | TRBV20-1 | TGCAGTGCTAGAGGATTGGGTGTCTACACCTTC | CSARGLGVYTF
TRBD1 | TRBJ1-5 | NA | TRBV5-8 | TGTGCCAGCAGCTCGACAGGGTGGCAGCCCCAGCATTTT | CASSSTGWQPQHF
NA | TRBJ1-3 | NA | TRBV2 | TGTGCCAGCAGAGACTTTGGAAACACCATATATTTT | CASRDFGNTIYF
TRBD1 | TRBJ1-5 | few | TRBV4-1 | TGCGCCAGCAGCCGAGACCCGGGACAGAATAGCAATCAGCCCCAGCATTTT | CASSRDPGQNSNQPQHF
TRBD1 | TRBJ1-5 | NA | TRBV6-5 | TGTGCCAGCAGACAGGGGGCTAATCAGCCCCAGCATTTT | CASRQGANQPQHF
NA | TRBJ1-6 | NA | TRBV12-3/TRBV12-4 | TGTGCCAGCAGTTTCGGGGGGCGTTCACCCCTCCACTTT | CASSFGGRSPLHF
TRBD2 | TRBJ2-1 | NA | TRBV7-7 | TGTGCTAGCAGCCAGGGACTAGCGGGGGTCAATGAGCAGTTCTTC | CASSQGLAGVNEQFF
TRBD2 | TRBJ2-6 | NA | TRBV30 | TGTGCCTGGAGCTTTCGGGAGGTTGGGTCTGGGGCCAACGTCCTGACTTTC | CAWSFREVGSGANVLTF
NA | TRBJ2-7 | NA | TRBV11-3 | TGTGCCAGCAGCCTCGGCGGCTCCTACGAGCAGTACTTC | CASSLGGSYEQYF
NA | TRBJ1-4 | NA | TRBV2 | TGTGCCAGCAGTGAAGGGCAGGGATCAACTAATGAAAAACTGTTTTTT | CASSEGQGSTNEKLFF
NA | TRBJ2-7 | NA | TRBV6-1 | TGTGCCAGCAGTGAAAGCTACGAGCAGTACTTC | CASSESYEQYF
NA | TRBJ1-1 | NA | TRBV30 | TGTGCCTGGAGTGTCCTCCGGGACTTTCCCTGGGGGGACACTGAAGCTTTCTTT | CAWSVLRDFPWGDTEAFF
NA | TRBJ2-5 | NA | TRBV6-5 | TGTGCCAGCAGCCTGGGCCAAGAGACCCAGTACTTC | CASSLGQETQYF
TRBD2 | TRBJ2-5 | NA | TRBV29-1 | TGCAGCGTTGATGGGGAGGGTGGGGAGACCCAGTACTTC | CSVDGEGGETQYF
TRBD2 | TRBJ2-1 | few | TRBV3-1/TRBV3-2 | TGTGCCAGCAGCCAAGATGTCGGGAGGAGTGCCTACAATGAGCAGTTCTTC | CASSQDVGRSAYNEQFF
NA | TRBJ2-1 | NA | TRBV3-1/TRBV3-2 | TGTGCCAGCAGCCAAGCCACCGCGGAGCTGGCCTACAATGAGCAGTTCTTC | CASSQATAELAYNEQFF
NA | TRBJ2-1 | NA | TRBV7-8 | TGTGCCAGCAGCTTAGGCACTAGCACGGGCCATGAGCAGTTCTTC | CASSLGTSTGHEQFF
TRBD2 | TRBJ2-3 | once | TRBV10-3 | TGTGCCATCGGAGGACTAGCGGCCTCCACAGATACGCAGTATTTT | CAIGGLAASTDTQYF
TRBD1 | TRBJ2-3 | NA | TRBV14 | TGTGCCAGCAGCCAACAGGGGGCTGGCACAGATACGCAGTATTTT | CASSQQGAGTDTQYF
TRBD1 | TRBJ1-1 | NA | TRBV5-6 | TGTGCCAGCAGCTTAACAGGGGGCAACACTGAAGCTTTCTTT | CASSLTGGNTEAFF
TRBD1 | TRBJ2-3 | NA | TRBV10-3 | TGTGCCATCGGGTTAGGGGGCCATGGAGATACGCAGTATTTT | CAIGLGGHGDTQYF
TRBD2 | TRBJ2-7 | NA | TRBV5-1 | TGCGCCAGCAGTTTCAGCGGGGGGGATCCCTACGAGCAGTACTTC | CASSFSGGDPYEQYF
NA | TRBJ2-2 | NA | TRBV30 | TGTGCCTGGAGTGCCCAGCTGCCCGGGAACACCGGGGAGCTGTTTTTT | CAWSAQLPGNTGELFF
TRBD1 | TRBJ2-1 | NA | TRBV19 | TGTGCCAGTAGCGGGACAGCCCCATACAATGAGCAGTTCTTC | CASSGTAPYNEQFF
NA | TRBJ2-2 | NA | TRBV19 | TGTGCCAGTACCTCACGGGCGAACACCGGGGAGCTGTTTTTT | CASTSRANTGELFF
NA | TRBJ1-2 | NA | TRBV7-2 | TGTGCCAGCAGCTCCCCCGCCTCCGCCAAGACGGACCTCTATGGCTACACCTTC | CASSSPASAKTDLYGYTF
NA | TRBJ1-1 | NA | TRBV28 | TGTGCCAGCAGTCGCGATACCCGAGGGCCTGAAGCTTTCTTT | CASSRDTRGPEAFF
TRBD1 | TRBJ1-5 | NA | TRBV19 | TGTGCCAGTAGTATAGCCGGGACAGGGAATCAGCCCCAGCATTTT | CASSIAGTGNQPQHF
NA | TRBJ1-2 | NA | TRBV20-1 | TGCAGTGCTAGTCAGAACCGCTATGGCTACACCTTC | CSASQNRYGYTF
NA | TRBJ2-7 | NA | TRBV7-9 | TGTGCCAGCAGCCCGAGTAACCTCCTGCAGTACTTC | CASSPSNLLQYF
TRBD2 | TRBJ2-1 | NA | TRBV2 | TGTGCCAGCCGGACTAGCGGGATAGGAGGGAATGAGCAGTTCTTC | CASRTSGIGGNEQFF
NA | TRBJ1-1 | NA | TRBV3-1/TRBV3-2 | TGTGCCAGCAGCCAACAGGGTATGGCTTTCTTT | CASSQQGMAFF
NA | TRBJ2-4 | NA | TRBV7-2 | TGTGCCAGCAGCTTAGAGAACATTCAGTACTTC | CASSLENIQYF
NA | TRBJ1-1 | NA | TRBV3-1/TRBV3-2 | TGTGCCAGCAGCGCAAGCGGGGCAGAAACTTTCTTT | CASSASGAETFF
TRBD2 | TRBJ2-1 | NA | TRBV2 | TGTGCCAGCAGTTCCCTTATAGCGGGAGGGGTCCGGCGAGAGCAGTTCTTC | CASSSLIAGGVRREQFF
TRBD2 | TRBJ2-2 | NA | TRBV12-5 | TGTGCTAGTGGTCCACTGACTAGCGGGAACACCGGGGAGCTGTTTTTT | CASGPLTSGNTGELFF
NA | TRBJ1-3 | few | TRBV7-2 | TGTGCCAGCAGCTTAGCAAGAGGGTTTGGGAACACCATATATTTT | CASSLARGFGNTIYF
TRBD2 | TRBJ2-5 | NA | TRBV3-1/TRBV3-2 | TGTGCCAGCAGCCAAGAGCGGGGGTTCTGGGAGACCCAGTACTTC | CASSQERGFWETQYF
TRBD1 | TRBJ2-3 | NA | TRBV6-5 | TGTGCCAGCAGTTTCGGCAGGGGGTTAGGAGATACGCAGTATTTT | CASSFGRGLGDTQYF
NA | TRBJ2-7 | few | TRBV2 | TGTGCCAGCAATTACCTAACGGTTGAGGTAGGAGAGCAGTACTTC | CASNYLTVEVGEQYF
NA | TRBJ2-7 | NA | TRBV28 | TGTGCCAGCTCAGGGAACCCCTACGAGCAGTACTTC | CASSGNPYEQYF
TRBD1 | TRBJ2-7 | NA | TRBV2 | TGTGCCAGCAGCTTGGACAGGGACGAGCAGTACTTC | CASSLDRDEQYF
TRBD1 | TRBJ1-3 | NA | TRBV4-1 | TGCGCCAGCAGCTTCCGGACAGGCGACACCATATATTTT | CASSFRTGDTIYF
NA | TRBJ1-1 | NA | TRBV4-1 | TGCGCCAGCTCAGGACCCGAGGGCCTTATTATGAACACTGAAGCTTTCTTT | CASSGPEGLIMNTEAFF
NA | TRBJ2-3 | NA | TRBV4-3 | TGCGCCAGCAGCCAGGACGTTCGAGATACGCAGTATTTT | CASSQDVRDTQYF
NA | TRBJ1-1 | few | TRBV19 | TGTGCCAGTAGTACCCCAGGCCTGGGTACGAACACTGAAGCTTTCTTT | CASSTPGLGTNTEAFF
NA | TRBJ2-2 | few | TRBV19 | TGTGCCAGTAGTATAGCAGGTTCCACCGGGGAGCTGTTTTTT | CASSIAGSTGELFF
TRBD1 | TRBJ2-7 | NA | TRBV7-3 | TGTGCCAGCAGCCTACCCGGGACAGGGGGCCTCTATGGGCAGTACTTC | CASSLPGTGGLYGQYF